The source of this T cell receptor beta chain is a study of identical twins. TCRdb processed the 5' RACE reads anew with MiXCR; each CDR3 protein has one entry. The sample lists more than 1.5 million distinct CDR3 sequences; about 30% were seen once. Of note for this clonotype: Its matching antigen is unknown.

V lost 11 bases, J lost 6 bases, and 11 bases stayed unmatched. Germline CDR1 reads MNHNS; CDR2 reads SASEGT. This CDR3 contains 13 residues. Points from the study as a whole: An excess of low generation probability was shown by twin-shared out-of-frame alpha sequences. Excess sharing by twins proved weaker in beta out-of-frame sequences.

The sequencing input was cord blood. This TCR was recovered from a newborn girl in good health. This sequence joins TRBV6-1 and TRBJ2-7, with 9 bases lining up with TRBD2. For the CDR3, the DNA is TGTGCCGTCCCGGGACTAGCTTTTCGCGAGCAGTACTTC. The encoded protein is CAVPGLAFREQYF.